The text below deals with one T cell receptor beta chain. Its matching antigen is unknown. The junction had 14 bases not matched to a gene; V was cut back by 7 bases and J by 11 bases. CDR1 and CDR2 (germline): MNHEY, SVGAGI. The CDR3 has 14 residues. The record originates from a study of shared clonotypes between healthy human individuals. Study outcomes and limitations: Represented diversity, genetic and exposure-history alike, was limited by few donors. Non-shared clonotypes had lower generation probabilities than those shared by all four donors. Sampling covered blood only; tissue repertoires likely differ.

Clones were sequenced by immunoSEQ multiplex PCR, and TCRdb holds only the in-frame ones, with some missing. The sample records fewer than 2.5 million clones, 90% to 95% being singletons. Healthy HIV-negative adults with no recent acute infections or vaccinations were recruited as donors. The sequenced material came from naive CD4+ T cells from PBMCs. Subset defined: CD45RA+ positively selected. This TCR was sampled from a man between 18 and 29 years old in good health. Some clones in this sample may be carry-over from other donors' samples. The chain couples TRBV6-5 to TRBJ2-7, with 10 bases matching TRBD1. CDR3 sequence (DNA): TGTGCCAGCACCAAAGGGACAGGGGACCCGGGGGAGTACTTC. It translates to CASTKGTGDPGEYF.